The 11 T cell receptor beta chains below were found in one sample sequenced in a study of T-cell reconstitution after alpha-beta-depleted transplantation in children. Unique molecular identifiers featured in how the TCRbeta library was prepared. TCRdb analysed the PCR reads with MiXCR anew, one entry per CDR3 protein. The table has 700,000 to 850,000 distinct CDR3 sequences, around 17% seen once. The specimen comprised PBMCs, mostly from graft donor cells, sampled 360 days after TCRalphabeta/CD19-depleted stem cell transplant. These receptor sequences come from a male patient between 10 and 17 years old who had a stem cell transplant for acute lymphoblastic leukemia, so the T cells may come from the graft donor.

This clonotype was detected only a few times. The rearrangement uses TRBV7-9 and TRBJ1-5, with TRBD1 identical over 8 bases. CDR1 and CDR2 (germline): SEHNR, FQNEAQ (reference sequence). Trimming at V came to 5 bases and at J to 3 bases, leaving 3 bases not matched to a gene. This CDR3 is built from 14 residues. CDR3 region: CASSTGQVNQPQHF. The CDR3 nucleotides read TGTGCCAGCAGCACGGGACAGGTCAATCAGCCCCAGCATTTT.

The rearrangement joins TRBV4-1 to TRBJ2-1; TRBD2 might be the D (7 bases). With 4 bases removed from V and 6 bases from J, the gap between germline ends came to 22 bases. Germline lookup yields CDR1 MGHRA and CDR2 YSYEKL. The CDR3 loop spans 17 amino acids. The CDR3 here is CASSLGGGRGKGNEQFF. CDR3 nucleotides: TGCGCCAGCAGCCTGGGGGGGGGGCGTGGGAAAGGCAATGAGCAGTTCTTC.

This clonotype was seen a handful of times. This chain links TRBV24-1 with TRBJ1-5; D is undetermined. The CDR3 is made up of 15 amino acids. V gave up 3 bases and J gave up 3 bases, with 11 bases separating them. Germline CDR1 is KGHDR and CDR2 is SFDVKD. The CDR3 DNA reads TGTGCCACCAGTGATGCCGGCCTCCTCAATCAGCCCCAGCATTTT. Its protein is CATSDAGLLNQPQHF.

This clonotype appeared many times. The chain has TRBV9 and TRBJ2-3; D tentatively reads TRBD1 or TRBD2 (6 bases each). CDR1 and CDR2 (germline): SGDLS, YYNGEE. Deletions cut 4 bases from V and 5 bases from J, with 20 bases between. The CDR3 runs 16 residues. Here the CDR3 reads CASSPSGGGGGDTQYF. DNA for the CDR3: TGTGCCAGCAGCCCCTCAGGAGGAGGGGGAGGAGATACGCAGTATTTT.

The chain has TRBV7-9 and TRBJ2-7; 10 nucleotides match TRBD1. The CDR3 sequence is 15 residues long. Germline CDR1 is SEHNR and CDR2 is FQNEAQ (reference sequence). J gave up 2 bases and V 5 bases, and 6 bases lay outside the gene matches. The CDR3 region is CASSGRTGGPYEQYF. As DNA, the CDR3 is TGTGCCAGCAGCGGACGGACAGGGGGGCCCTACGAGCAGTACTTC.

V is TRBV28 and J is TRBJ1-2; TRBD1 matches at 7 bases. CDR1 and CDR2 (germline): MDHEN, SYDVKM. V lost 5 bases to trimming and J lost 8 bases; unmatched junction nucleotides: 8. The CDR3 totals 13 residues. CDR3 sequence (DNA): TGTGCCAGCAGTCCCTGGGACAGTGGGGGCTACACCTTC. Protein product: CASSPWDSGGYTF.

The genes are TRBV4-1 and TRBJ2-3; a possible D gene is TRBD2 (5 bases). This CDR3 comprises 12 residues. Trimming stripped 1 base from V and 11 bases from J, with 10 bases between. Germline V gene sequence: CDR1 MGHRA, CDR2 YSYEKL. The CDR3 sequence: CASSQGLARQYF. The CDR3 DNA sequence: TGCGCCAGCAGCCAAGGGCTAGCAAGGCAGTATTTT.

This clonotype showed up just a few times. The chain's CDR3 is CASSEDRGHFTGELFF. CDR3 coding DNA: TGTGCCAGCAGTGAAGACAGGGGGCATTTTACCGGGGAGCTGTTTTTT. The chain couples TRBV2 to TRBJ2-2; the match to TRBD1 covers 9 bases. In germline, CDR1 is SNHLY, CDR2 FYNNEI. Germline trimming cut 1 base from V and 5 bases from J; bases unmatched to any gene: 5. CDR3 size: 16 residues.

This CDR3 reads CAWSGQVAYEQYF. Here the CDR3 DNA reads TGTGCCTGGAGTGGACAGGTAGCCTACGAGCAGTACTTC. V is TRBV30 and J is TRBJ2-7, with D maybe TRBD1 (6 bases). This CDR3 has 13 amino acids. Germline V gives CDR1 GTSNPN, CDR2 SVGIG (reference sequence). Deletions cut 1 base from V and 2 bases from J, with 9 bases between.

J is TRBJ1-1 and V is TRBV4-1; the match to TRBD1 covers 7 bases. Per the germline V gene, CDR1 is MGHRA and CDR2 is YSYEKL. This CDR3 comprises 14 residues. The junction had 8 bases not matched to a gene; V was cut back by 1 base and J by 9 bases. The CDR3 region has the DNA TGCGCCAGCAGCCAAGTGCCCCAGGGGGGGCAAGCTTTCTTT. It encodes CASSQVPQGGQAFF.

This clonotype was picked up a small number of times. CDR3 in DNA: TGTGCCAGCGCGGAGGGCAACACGCAGTATTTT. Residues: CASAEGNTQYF. The chain couples TRBV3-1 to TRBJ2-3; D is possibly TRBD2 (6 bases). Trimming removed 8 bases at V and 9 bases at J, with 12 bases between. Germline-derived CDR1 and CDR2 are LGHDT and YNNKEL (reference sequence). The CDR3 spans 11 residues.